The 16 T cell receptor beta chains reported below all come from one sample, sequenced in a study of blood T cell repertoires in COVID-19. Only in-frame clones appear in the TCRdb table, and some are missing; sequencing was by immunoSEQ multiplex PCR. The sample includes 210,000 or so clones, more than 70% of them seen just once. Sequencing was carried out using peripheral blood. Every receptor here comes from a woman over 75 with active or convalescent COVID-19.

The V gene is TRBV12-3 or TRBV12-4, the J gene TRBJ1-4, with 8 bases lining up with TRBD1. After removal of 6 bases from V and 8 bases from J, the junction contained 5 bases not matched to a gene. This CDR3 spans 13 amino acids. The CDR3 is CASRRTGNEKLFF. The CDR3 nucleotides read TGTGCCAGCAGACGGACAGGGAACGAAAAACTGTTTTTT.

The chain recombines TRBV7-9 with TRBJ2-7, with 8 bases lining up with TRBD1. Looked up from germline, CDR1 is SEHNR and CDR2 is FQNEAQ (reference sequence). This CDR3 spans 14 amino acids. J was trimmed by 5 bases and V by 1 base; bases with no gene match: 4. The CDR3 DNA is TGTGCCAGCAGCTTAGGGCCAGGGGGCGACGAGCAGTACTTC. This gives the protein CASSLGPGGDEQYF.

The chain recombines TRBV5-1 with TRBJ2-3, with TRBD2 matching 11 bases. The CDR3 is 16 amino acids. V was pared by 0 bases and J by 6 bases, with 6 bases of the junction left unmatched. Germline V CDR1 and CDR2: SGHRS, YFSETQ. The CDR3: CASSLGASGGQDTQYF. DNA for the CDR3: TGCGCCAGCAGCTTGGGAGCTAGCGGGGGGCAGGATACGCAGTATTTT. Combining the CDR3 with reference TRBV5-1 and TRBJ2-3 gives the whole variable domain KAGVTQTPRYLIKTRGQQVTLSCSPISGHRSVSWYQQTPGQGLQFLFEYFSETQRNKGNFPGRFSGRQFSNSRSEMNVSTLELGDSALYLCASSLGASGGQDTQYFGPGTRLTVL.

The CDR3, as DNA: TGTGCCAGCATTCCACTCGGACAGAGCAATCAGCCCCAGCATTTT. Its protein product is CASIPLGQSNQPQHF. The chain is built from TRBV6-5 and TRBJ1-5; maybe TRBD1 (6 bases). Germline V gene data show CDR1 as MNHEY and CDR2 as SVGAGI. The CDR3 covers 15 residues. With 7 bases removed from V and 1 base from J, the gap between germline ends came to 14 bases.

CDR3 region: CASSSQVDQPQHF. The CDR3 DNA sequence: TGTGCCAGCAGTTCACAGGTAGATCAGCCCCAGCATTTT. The chain recombines TRBV6-6 with TRBJ1-5; D possibly corresponds to TRBD1 (5 bases). The CDR3 covers 13 residues. The ends were cut back, 4 bases at V and 5 bases at J, with 9 bases in the middle. Germline V gene sequence: CDR1 MNHNY, CDR2 SVGAGI (reference sequence).

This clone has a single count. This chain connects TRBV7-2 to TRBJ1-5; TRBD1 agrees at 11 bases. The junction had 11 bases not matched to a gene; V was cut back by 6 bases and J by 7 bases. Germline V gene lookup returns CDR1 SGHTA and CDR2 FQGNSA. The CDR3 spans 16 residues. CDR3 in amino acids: CASSRTGGALGQPQHF. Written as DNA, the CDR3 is TGTGCCAGCAGTCGGACAGGGGGCGCTTTGGGCCAGCCCCAGCATTTT.

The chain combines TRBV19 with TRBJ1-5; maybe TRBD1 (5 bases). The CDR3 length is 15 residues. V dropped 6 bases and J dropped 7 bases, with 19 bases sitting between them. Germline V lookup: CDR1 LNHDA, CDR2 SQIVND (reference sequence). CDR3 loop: CASSRMTADYQPQHF. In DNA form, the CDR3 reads TGTGCCAGTAGCCGGATGACAGCAGATTACCAGCCCCAGCATTTT.

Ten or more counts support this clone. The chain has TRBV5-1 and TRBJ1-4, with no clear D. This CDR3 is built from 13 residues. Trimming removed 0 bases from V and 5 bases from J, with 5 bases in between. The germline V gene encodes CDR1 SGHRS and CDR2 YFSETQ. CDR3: CASSLGQNEKLFF. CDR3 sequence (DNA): TGCGCCAGCAGCTTGGGGCAGAATGAAAAACTGTTTTTT.

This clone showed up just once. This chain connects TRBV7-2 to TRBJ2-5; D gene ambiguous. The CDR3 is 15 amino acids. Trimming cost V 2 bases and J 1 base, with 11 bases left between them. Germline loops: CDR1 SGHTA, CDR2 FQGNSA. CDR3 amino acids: CASSLYLAAQETQYF. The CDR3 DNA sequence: TGTGCCAGCAGCTTATACCTCGCGGCCCAAGAGACCCAGTACTTC.

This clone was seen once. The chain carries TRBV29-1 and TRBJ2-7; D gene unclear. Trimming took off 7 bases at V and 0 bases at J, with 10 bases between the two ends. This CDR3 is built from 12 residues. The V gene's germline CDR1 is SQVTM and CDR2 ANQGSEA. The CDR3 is CSATVSSYEQYF. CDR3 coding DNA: TGCAGCGCGACCGTGAGCTCCTACGAGCAGTACTTC.

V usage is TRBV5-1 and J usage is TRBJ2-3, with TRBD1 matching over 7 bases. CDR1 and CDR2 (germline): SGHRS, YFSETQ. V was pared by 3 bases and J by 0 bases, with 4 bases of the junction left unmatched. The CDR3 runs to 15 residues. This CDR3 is CASSWDSSSTDTQYF. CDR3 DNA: TGCGCCAGCAGCTGGGACAGTTCTAGCACAGATACGCAGTATTTT.

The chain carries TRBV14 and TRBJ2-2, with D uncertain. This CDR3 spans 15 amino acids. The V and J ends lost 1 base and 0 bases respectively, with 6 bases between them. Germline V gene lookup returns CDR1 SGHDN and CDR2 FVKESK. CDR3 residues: CASSQVAANTGELFF. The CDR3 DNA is TGTGCCAGCAGCCAAGTGGCAGCGAACACCGGGGAGCTGTTTTTT.

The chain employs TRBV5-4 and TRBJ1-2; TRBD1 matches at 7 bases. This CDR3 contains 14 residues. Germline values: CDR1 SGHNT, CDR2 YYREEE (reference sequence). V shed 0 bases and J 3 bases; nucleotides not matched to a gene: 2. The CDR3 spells CASSLVQGHYGYTF. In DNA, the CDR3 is TGTGCCAGCAGCTTGGTACAGGGGCACTATGGCTACACCTTC.

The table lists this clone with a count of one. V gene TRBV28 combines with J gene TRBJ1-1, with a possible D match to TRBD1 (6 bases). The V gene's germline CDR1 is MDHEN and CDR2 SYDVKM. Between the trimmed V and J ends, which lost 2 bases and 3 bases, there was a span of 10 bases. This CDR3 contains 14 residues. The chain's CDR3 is CASSLGGPYTEAFF. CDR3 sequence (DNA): TGTGCCAGCAGTTTAGGGGGCCCCTACACTGAAGCTTTCTTT.

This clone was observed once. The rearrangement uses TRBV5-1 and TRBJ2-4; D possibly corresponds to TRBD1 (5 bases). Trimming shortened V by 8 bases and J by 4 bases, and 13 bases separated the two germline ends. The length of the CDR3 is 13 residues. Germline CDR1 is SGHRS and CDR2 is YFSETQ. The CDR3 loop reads CARPGHHKNIQYF. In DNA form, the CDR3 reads TGCGCCAGGCCAGGACACCATAAAAACATTCAGTACTTC.

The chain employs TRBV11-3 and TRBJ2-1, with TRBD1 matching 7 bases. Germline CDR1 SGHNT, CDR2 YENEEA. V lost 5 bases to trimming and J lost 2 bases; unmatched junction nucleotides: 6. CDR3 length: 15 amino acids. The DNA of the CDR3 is TGTGCCAGCAGCGAACAGGGGTCCACCTACAATGAGCAGTTCTTC. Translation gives CASSEQGSTYNEQFF.